A single TCR beta chain is shown here with its context. Its antigen is currently unknown. It was CD45RO-negative cells, positively selected for CCR7, that made up naive CD8 cells, with terminally differentiated effector memory CD45RA+ cells excluded. This sample was included in a study of shared clonotypes between healthy human individuals. Looking at the study overall: Three plates were used per donor for CD4 naive, three for CD4 memory, two for CD8 naive and one for CD8 memory. Findings and caveats of the study: Some naive CD4 clonotypes, 4% to 6%, turned up in common across a few donors.

Per the original data handling: ImmunoSEQ only sent back junction sequences with no quality scores, so filtering was done differently. Profiled with immunoSEQ multiplex PCR; TCRdb holds only in-frame clones, not every one. V, J and clone size reflect that table, while D and trimming were determined from the DNA. Here the sample spans around 2,000,000 clones, about 95% being singletons. Trimming left V 3 bases short and J 5 bases short, with 10 bases between. This CDR3 region has 14 residues. Germline V gene sequence: CDR1 MDHEN, CDR2 SYDVKM. The V call is TRBV28, the J call TRBJ2-2, with a tentative D call TRBD1 (5 bases). Input material: naive CD8+ T cells sorted from blood. The TCR originated in a man younger than 35 in good health. CDR3 residues: CASSFRTQTGELFF. In DNA form, the CDR3 reads TGTGCCAGCAGTTTCCGGACACAAACCGGGGAGCTGTTTTTT.